This T cell receptor beta chain originates from a study of T-cell reconstitution after alpha-beta-depleted transplantation in children (dated by TCRdb to the mid-2010s). Background for the entire study: The study quantitatively tracked T-cell immune reconstitution after TCRalphabeta/CD19-depleted allogeneic hematopoietic cell transplantation in children using TCR repertoire profiling.

The library was obtained by PCR. The run used an Illumina HiSeq 2500. TCR libraries were prepared with molecular barcoding, using unique molecular identifiers to normalize TCRbeta repertoire quantification. TCRdb reprocessed the public reads (quality trimming at Q25 with fastp, clone calling with MiXCR) and kept in-frame beta chains. Each CDR3 protein gets just one entry, which takes the most common genes and DNA from the rows behind it. Here the sample has hundreds of thousands of distinct CDR3 sequences; roughly a tenth occur a single time. The biggest ten clones account for under 30% of the sample. The investigation overall reported the following: About two months after transplant, the apparently early recovery of alphabetaT-cell counts reportedly depended on just several hundred clones that had expanded rapidly and came from non-depleted graft cells. The frequencies of hyperexpanded clones fell over the following months, and after one year, T-cell counts and TCRbeta diversity were mostly attributed to newly produced T cells. In some patients, the high TCRbeta diversity seen at day 60 was put down to recipient T cells and intrathymic progenitors that had survived conditioning.

The sample's treatment or condition label is to be understood as: allogeneic hematopoietic cell transplantation with graft depleted of TCRalphabeta T cells and CD19 B cells. The transplant recipients were children given TCRalphabeta/CD19-depleted allogeneic hematopoietic cell grafts. Many counts were recorded for this clonotype. It lacks a known antigen. Base qualities are not recorded, but no much larger clone differs from it by a single base. The sample consisted of PBMCs, taken before TCRalphabeta/CD19-depleted stem cell transplant. The source of this sequence is a child younger than two with acute myeloid leukemia, due to receive a stem cell transplant.

The DNA sequence is given as TGTGCCAGCAGCTCGATCCAGGGGGCTGCTAACTATGGCTACACCTTC. This gives the protein CASSSIQGAANYGYTF. The chain is made from TRBV7-2 and TRBJ1-2; 8 bases in between match TRBD1. Including the terminal cysteine and phenylalanine, the CDR3 comprises 16 residues. Only CDR3 DNA remains: 48 bases, in frame from the first base. CDR1 and CDR2 (SGHTA, FQGNSA) derive from the germline V gene. Germline trimming amounts to 4 bases on V and 0 bases on J, with 7 as the count of junction bases outside the gene matches.